This TCR beta chain was captured by sequencing in a study of T cell responses to AZD1222 COVID-19 vaccine. The study's findings and limits: Recipients of AZD1222 seropositive at baseline numbered only 6 or 7.

A remark on this clone: What it binds is not known.

V was shortened by 0 bases and J by 0 bases, with 8 bases between the two germline ends. The V gene's germline CDR1 is SGHVS and CDR2 FNYEAQ. The CDR3 is 16 residues long. The protocol was immunoSEQ multiplex PCR, while the TCRdb copy is restricted to in-frame clones and leaves out a portion. The repertoire holds more than 75,000 clones, with 89% as singletons. The source is an adult in good health. The sample here was peripheral blood, taken on day 0 of AZD1222 vaccination. The rearrangement uses TRBV7-6 and TRBJ2-2; possible D gene TRBD1, 6 bases. Written as DNA, the CDR3 is TGTGCCAGCAGCTTAGCTGGGACAACGAACACCGGGGAGCTGTTTTTT. This codes for CASSLAGTTNTGELFF.